What follows are 29 T cell receptor beta chains derived from one specimen sequenced in a study of T cell repertoires in cytomegalovirus infection. No antigen is known for these receptors. TCRdb ran MiXCR on the reads and lists one entry per CDR3 protein. The repertoire consists of about half a million distinct CDR3 sequences, with 30% to 35% occurring once and the leading ten covering roughly 17%. The sample here was cultured PBMCs, taken from culture after CMV antigen stimulation. The receptors come from a human donor in good health (CMV status not recorded). Some clones in this sample may be carry-over from other donors' samples.

The chain is built from TRBV20-1 and TRBJ2-1; 9 bases align to TRBD2. J was trimmed by 7 bases and V by 3 bases; bases with no gene match: 10. CDR1 and CDR2 (germline): DFQATT, SNEGSKA (reference sequence). The CDR3 is 15 amino acids. DNA of the CDR3: TGCAGTGCTAGGAAAGCGGGAGGAGCGGGGAATGAGCAGTTCTTC. This translates into CSARKAGGAGNEQFF.

This clonotype showed up just a few times. The J gene is TRBJ1-3, the V gene TRBV7-9; D is unresolved. Between the trimmed V and J ends, which lost 10 bases and 2 bases, there was a span of 12 bases. There are 13 residues in the CDR3. CDR1 SEHNR and CDR2 FQNEAQ come from the germline V gene (reference sequence). The CDR3 DNA is TGTGCCACCGACGGGAAAACTGGAAACACCATATATTTT. Translated: CATDGKTGNTIYF.

This clonotype has a handful of counts. This sequence joins TRBV6-1 and TRBJ1-2; 8 nucleotides agree with TRBD1. The J segment lost 4 bases and the V segment lost 2 bases, leaving 15 bases of the junction unmatched. The CDR3 runs 18 residues. Germline-derived CDR1 and CDR2 are MNHNS and SASEGT. The CDR3 here is CASSEIPPRDRIAYGYTF. In DNA, the CDR3 is TGTGCCAGCAGTGAAATCCCCCCCCGGGACAGGATTGCCTATGGCTACACCTTC.

This clonotype has just a few counts. The rearrangement joins TRBV12-5 to TRBJ2-1, with no clear D. The CDR3 runs to 12 residues. V lost 1 base and J 9 bases, leaving 7 bases between the germline ends. The germline CDR1 and CDR2 sequences are LGHNT and FRNRAP. CDR3: CASGLDLGEQFF. CDR3 in DNA: TGTGCTAGTGGTTTGGATCTGGGTGAGCAGTTCTTC.

This clonotype was picked up a small number of times. J is TRBJ1-1 and V is TRBV12-3 or TRBV12-4; the D is unclear. This CDR3 is 14 amino acids long. The V end was cut by 2 bases, the J end by 5 bases, with 12 bases between. In DNA, the CDR3 is TGTGCCAGCAGTTTAACGGTGGCGCGGACTGAAGCTTTCTTT. Translating gives CASSLTVARTEAFF.

This sequence joins TRBV11-2 and TRBJ2-3; no clear D gene. This CDR3 has 11 residues. V was clipped by 2 bases and J by 10 bases, with 7 bases between them. Germline V lookup: CDR1 SGHAT, CDR2 FQNNGV. For the CDR3, the DNA is TGTGCCAGCAGCTTAAATGGAGCGCAGTATTTT. Translation gives CASSLNGAQYF.

This chain uses TRBV2 with TRBJ2-3; 12 nucleotides agree with TRBD2. The CDR3 contains 17 residues. Trimming cost V 6 bases and J 2 bases; bases outside gene matches: 9. From germline, CDR1 is SNHLY and CDR2 FYNNEI. CDR3 DNA: TGTGCCAGCAGCGAACTAGCGGGAGGCCCGTTCACAGATACGCAGTATTTT. Its translation is CASSELAGGPFTDTQYF.

The V call is TRBV7-3, the J call TRBJ2-3, with 9 bases that match TRBD1. The V segment lost 3 bases and the J segment 4 bases; nucleotides outside the gene matches: 11. Germline CDR1 reads SGHTA; CDR2 reads FQGTGA. The CDR3 consists of 17 residues. CDR3 DNA: TGTGCCAGCAGCTTGCGACTACAGGGGGCGACGGCAGATACGCAGTATTTT. Amino acid sequence: CASSLRLQGATADTQYF.

V gene TRBV6-2 or TRBV6-3 combines with J gene TRBJ2-1; D may be TRBD1 (6 bases). There are 15 residues in the CDR3. CDR1 and CDR2 (germline): MNHEY, SVGEGT. V lost 2 bases and J lost 10, with 18 bases in between. CDR3 coding DNA: TGTGCCAGCAGTTACACCGACACAGGGTCGTGGGAGCAGTTCTTC. Translating it yields CASSYTDTGSWEQFF.

This clonotype was detected a few times. V usage is TRBV27 and J usage is TRBJ2-5, with 8 bases identical to TRBD2. Germline CDR1 MNHEY, CDR2 SMNVEV (reference sequence). After removal of 8 bases from V and 1 base from J, the junction contained 24 bases not matched to a gene. CDR3 size: 20 residues. The DNA for the CDR3 is TGTGCCAGCCGTCCTTGGTTCGGCGGGAGGCCCCCACGTCTCCAAGAGACCCAGTACTTC. Its translation: CASRPWFGGRPPRLQETQYF.

This CDR3 reads CASGQGAANEKLFF. Here the CDR3 DNA reads TGTGCCAGCGGGCAGGGAGCGGCTAATGAAAAACTGTTTTTT. V is TRBV5-4 and J is TRBJ1-4, with D possibly being TRBD1 (5 bases). The CDR3 is 14 residues long. Germline lookup yields CDR1 SGHNT and CDR2 YYREEE (reference sequence). Trimming cost V 7 bases and J 3 bases, with 13 bases left between them.

The chain uses TRBV27 and TRBJ1-2; 9 bases are shared with TRBD1. Germline lookup yields CDR1 MNHEY and CDR2 SMNVEV (reference sequence). V trimming: 4 bases; J trimming: 0 bases; junction bases outside the gene matches: 3. CDR3 size: 15 residues. CDR3 bases: TGTGCCAGCAGTTCGACAGGGGGGCCTAACTATGGCTACACCTTC. Translating it yields CASSSTGGPNYGYTF.

This clonotype showed up many times. The chain is built from TRBV7-2 and TRBJ2-4, with 8 bases lining up with TRBD1. The J segment lost 4 bases and the V segment lost 3 bases, leaving 5 bases of the junction unmatched. Germline V CDR1 and CDR2: SGHTA, FQGNSA. This CDR3 has 15 residues. CDR3 DNA sequence: TGTGCCAGCAGCTTGCCCGGGACAGGAAAAAACATTCAGTACTTC. Protein product: CASSLPGTGKNIQYF.

The chain couples TRBV11-1 to TRBJ2-3, with 10 bases matching TRBD1. The CDR3 covers 15 residues. Per germline, CDR1 SGHAT and CDR2 FQDESV (reference sequence). V lost 4 bases, J lost 4 bases, and 5 bases stayed unmatched. CDR3 region: CASSSTGGFADTQYF. CDR3 DNA: TGTGCCAGCAGCTCGACAGGGGGCTTCGCAGATACGCAGTATTTT.

This chain links TRBV20-1 with TRBJ1-5; D call uncertain. With 6 bases removed from V and 3 bases from J, the gap between germline ends came to 12 bases. CDR1 and CDR2 from the germline V gene are DFQATT and SNEGSKA (reference sequence). This CDR3 spans 13 amino acids. The DNA for the CDR3 is TGCAGTGCCGGTCGGGAGTTCAATCAGCCCCAGCATTTT. Its protein is CSAGREFNQPQHF.

The V gene is TRBV10-3, the J gene TRBJ2-7; D may match TRBD1 or TRBD2 (5 bases each). V was shortened by 4 bases and J by 2 bases, with 18 bases between the two germline ends. Looked up from germline, CDR1 is ENHRY and CDR2 is SYGVKD. The CDR3 extends over 16 amino acids. Here the CDR3 DNA reads TGTGCCATCAGTGGAGGACATCCCGGGGCGACCTACGAGCAGTACGTC. This encodes CAISGGHPGATYEQYV.

CDR3 bases: TGTGCCAGCAGTTACTTGGCCGGGGCAGATCAGCCCCAGCATTTT. Protein: CASSYLAGADQPQHF. V gene TRBV6-5 combines with J gene TRBJ1-5; weak D call: TRBD1 (5 bases). V was shortened by 1 base and J by 5 bases, with 12 bases between the two germline ends. CDR1 and CDR2 (germline): MNHEY, SVGAGI. CDR3 length: 15 residues.

V usage is TRBV4-1 and J usage is TRBJ1-3; a weak D match, TRBD1 (5 bases). Trimming cost V 5 bases and J 7 bases, with 21 bases left between them. The CDR3 spans 16 residues. Germline V gene lookup returns CDR1 MGHRA and CDR2 YSYEKL. CDR3 protein: CASSYQGGAAGNTIYF. CDR3 nucleotide sequence: TGCGCCAGCAGCTATCAAGGCGGGGCGGCGGGGAACACCATATATTTT.

This clonotype has only a few counts. The chain recombines TRBV6-1 with TRBJ1-6; 9 bases agree with TRBD1. V shed 4 bases and J 7 bases; nucleotides not matched to a gene: 8. The CDR3 contains 16 residues. Germline assignment: CDR1 MNHNS and CDR2 SASEGT. Written as DNA, the CDR3 is TGTGCCAGCAGTGCCGCAGACAGGGGGAACAATTCACCCCTCCACTTT. Protein: CASSAADRGNNSPLHF.

The CDR3 reads CASSLNGQNGYTF. The CDR3 region has the DNA TGTGCCAGCAGCTTAAACGGGCAGAATGGCTACACCTTC. The rearrangement uses TRBV11-2 and TRBJ1-2; D not resolved. V was cut by 2 bases and J by 6 bases, with 10 bases left in between. Germline values: CDR1 SGHAT, CDR2 FQNNGV. This CDR3 is built from 13 residues. Full variable domain (remainder filled in from reference TRBV11-2 and TRBJ1-2): EAGVAQSPRYKIIEKRQSVAFWCNPISGHATLYWYQQILGQGPKLLIQFQNNGVVDDSQLPKDRFSAERLKGVDSTLKIQPAKLEDSAVYLCASSLNGQNGYTFGSGTRLTVV.

This chain connects TRBV15 to TRBJ1-1, with 7 bases lining up with TRBD1. Losses at the gene ends were 1 base for V and 3 bases for J; bases not matched to a gene: 11. Germline V CDR1 and CDR2: LNHNV, YYDKDF (reference sequence). This CDR3 has 17 amino acids. CDR3 region: CATSRGGGQTLDTEAFF. The CDR3 bases are TGTGCCACCAGCAGAGGGGGGGGACAGACTTTAGACACTGAAGCTTTCTTT.

This clonotype was counted only a few times. This chain links TRBV19 with TRBJ2-1; D not certain. This CDR3 has 13 amino acids. Germline-derived CDR1 and CDR2 are LNHDA and SQIVND (reference sequence). Trimming cost V 4 bases and J 5 bases, with 9 bases left between them. CDR3 sequence (DNA): TGTGCCAGTAGTACGGGCCGAAACAATGAGCAGTTCTTC. Its protein is CASSTGRNNEQFF.

This chain uses TRBV6-8 with TRBJ2-3; possibly TRBD1 or TRBD2 for D (6 bases each). Germline CDR1 MNHGY, CDR2 SAAAGT. V lost 6 bases and J 3 bases, leaving 13 bases between the germline ends. The CDR3 has 14 residues. Here the CDR3 DNA reads TGTGCCAGCAGAGGGGGGATCGGAACAGATACGCAGTATTTT. It yields the protein CASRGGIGTDTQYF.

This chain links TRBV4-1 with TRBJ2-1; 10 bases agree with TRBD2. Germline assignment: CDR1 MGHRA and CDR2 YSYEKL. The CDR3 length is 15 residues. Germline trimming cut 6 bases from V and 6 bases from J; bases unmatched to any gene: 8. Here the CDR3 reads CASSPQREGRNEQFF. Written as DNA, the CDR3 is TGCGCCAGCAGTCCTCAGCGGGAGGGCCGCAATGAGCAGTTCTTC.

V is TRBV25-1 and J is TRBJ1-6; 7 nucleotides align to TRBD1. The CDR3 sequence is 16 residues long. The ends lost 5 bases at V and 9 bases at J; junction bases unmatched: 13. Germline V gene data show CDR1 as MGHDK and CDR2 as SYGVNS. For the CDR3, the DNA is TGTGCCAGCAGTAAAAGAACAGGGGCCGTGGGTTCACCCCTCCACTTT. It specifies CASSKRTGAVGSPLHF.

The chain uses TRBV29-1 and TRBJ2-5; possibly TRBD2 for D (7 bases). Trimming took 4 bases from V and 1 from J, leaving 13 bases between them. This CDR3 is 14 amino acids long. CDR1 is SQVTM and CDR2 is ANQGSEA in the germline V gene. In DNA, the CDR3 is TGCAGCGTTGGGCGAGGGGGGGGCCAAGAGACCCAGTACTTC. Translation: CSVGRGGGQETQYF.

In its sample, this clonotype was seen many times. The CDR3 region is CASSARGIEQFF. The CDR3 DNA reads TGTGCCAGCAGCGCCAGGGGGATCGAGCAGTTCTTC. The chain couples TRBV7-2 to TRBJ2-1, with 7 bases matching TRBD1. Germline V gene data show CDR1 as SGHTA and CDR2 as FQGNSA. Trimming at V came to 5 bases and at J to 10 bases, leaving 5 bases not matched to a gene. The CDR3 consists of 12 residues.

The gene calls are TRBV20-1 and TRBJ2-5, with TRBD1 matching 7 bases. CDR1 DFQATT and CDR2 SNEGSKA come from the germline V gene (reference sequence). The CDR3 covers 13 residues. CDR3 in amino acids: CSPTGIGRETQYF. As DNA, the CDR3 is TGCAGCCCGACAGGGATTGGAAGGGAGACCCAGTACTTC.

This rearrangement joins TRBV11-2 to TRBJ2-5, with 11 positions matching TRBD2. Germline trimming cut 4 bases from V and 5 bases from J; bases unmatched to any gene: 9. This CDR3 is built from 16 residues. Germline loops: CDR1 SGHAT, CDR2 FQNNGV. The CDR3 loop reads CASSSLGLAGGETQYF. The CDR3 DNA reads TGTGCCAGCAGCTCCCTGGGGCTAGCGGGAGGTGAGACCCAGTACTTC.